One and the same sample provided the 21 T cell receptor beta chains below, sequenced in a study of technical replicates of blood from a handful of donors. Clones were read by immunoSEQ multiplex PCR, and TCRdb kept only the in-frame ones, dropping some. The sample shows about 83,000 clones, around nine tenths of them seen only once. What was sequenced was T cells isolated from PBMCs. Receptor source: a human donor in good health.

The table lists this clone with a few counts. V and J are TRBV7-3 and TRBJ1-1, with 7 positions matching TRBD1. Germline values: CDR1 SGHTA, CDR2 FQGTGA. The CDR3 contains 13 residues. Trimming took 0 bases from V and 10 from J; bases not matched to a gene: 5. CDR3 DNA: TGTGCCAGCAGCTTAACTATGGGACAGACAGCTTTCTTT. Protein: CASSLTMGQTAFF.

The genes are TRBV7-2 and TRBJ1-5; TRBD1 matches 7 bases. This CDR3 has 15 amino acids. Germline V lookup: CDR1 SGHTA, CDR2 FQGNSA. Trimming removed 7 bases from V and 7 bases from J; junction bases left unmatched: 13. CDR3 region: CASTQGGPPLQPQHF. The DNA for the CDR3 is TGTGCCAGCACCCAGGGGGGACCCCCACTCCAGCCCCAGCATTTT.

The J gene is TRBJ1-1, the V gene TRBV2; 10 bases are shared with TRBD1. This CDR3 has 14 amino acids. V trimming: 7 bases; J trimming: 4 bases; junction bases outside the gene matches: 6. Per the germline V gene, CDR1 is SNHLY and CDR2 is FYNNEI. CDR3 nucleotides: TGTGCCAGCACCCACGGGACAGGGGTCACTGAAGCTTTCTTT. As protein: CASTHGTGVTEAFF.

This chain connects TRBV27 to TRBJ2-7; D is unclear. The CDR3 runs 13 residues. The germline gives CDR1 MNHEY, CDR2 SMNVEV (reference sequence). V dropped 6 bases and J dropped 6 bases, with 15 bases sitting between them. For the CDR3, the DNA is TGTGCCAGCAGCACCCGAAATCGGTTCGAGCAGTACTTC. This encodes CASSTRNRFEQYF.

This clone was detected a few times. The rearrangement links TRBV30 to TRBJ1-1; D ambiguous. Germline CDR1 is GTSNPN and CDR2 is SVGIG (reference sequence). Trimming removed 4 bases from V and 6 bases from J, with 9 bases in between. This CDR3 region has 11 residues. The chain's CDR3 is CAWTGYSEAFF. Written as DNA, the CDR3 is TGTGCCTGGACAGGATACTCTGAAGCTTTCTTT.

The chain couples TRBV5-4 to TRBJ2-7, with TRBD1 identical over 11 bases. J gave up 7 bases and V 0 bases, and 3 bases lay outside the gene matches. Germline-derived CDR1 and CDR2 are SGHNT and YYREEE (reference sequence). This CDR3 comprises 14 residues. CDR3 DNA: TGTGCCAGCAGCTTGGGGACAGGGGGCCGTGAGCAGTACTTC. It codes for CASSLGTGGREQYF.

The genes are TRBV7-9 and TRBJ2-3; D might be TRBD2 (5 bases). Trimming took off 11 bases at V and 0 bases at J, with 15 bases between the two ends. CDR3 length: 14 residues. The germline V gene has CDR1 SEHNR and CDR2 FQNEAQ (reference sequence). The CDR3 spells CALVGAESTDTQYF. The CDR3 DNA follows: TGTGCCCTAGTAGGAGCGGAGAGCACAGATACGCAGTATTTT.

This chain uses TRBV29-1 with TRBJ2-7; 8 bases are shared with TRBD2. This CDR3 has 15 amino acids. With V trimmed by 0 bases and J by 4 bases, 8 bases remained unmatched. Germline V gene data show CDR1 as SQVTM and CDR2 as ANQGSEA. CDR3: CSVEDGTSGSYEQYF. CDR3 in DNA: TGCAGCGTTGAAGATGGTACTAGCGGATCGTACGAGCAGTACTTC.

This chain uses TRBV2 with TRBJ2-2; tentatively, D is TRBD1 (6 bases). V lost 10 bases and J lost 0, with 12 bases in between. CDR3 size: 14 residues. In germline, CDR1 is SNHLY, CDR2 FYNNEI. CDR3 in DNA: TGTGCCACGTACCGGGACACGAACACCGGGGAGCTGTTTTTT. It yields the protein CATYRDTNTGELFF.

V gene TRBV9 combines with J gene TRBJ2-7; 13 bases align to TRBD2. Trimming took 4 bases from V and 3 from J; bases not matched to a gene: 7. The V gene's germline CDR1 is SGDLS and CDR2 YYNGEE. The CDR3 contains 16 residues. DNA of the CDR3: TGTGCCAGCAGCCCACGGACTAGCGGGGGCCTCTACGAGCAGTACTTC. Its protein product is CASSPRTSGGLYEQYF.

The chain couples TRBV11-3 to TRBJ2-3, with TRBD2 as a possible D gene (6 bases). Trimming pared 4 bases from V and 4 bases from J, leaving 18 bases between. The germline V gene encodes CDR1 SGHNT and CDR2 YENEEA. The CDR3 is 16 amino acids. CDR3 loop: CASSYGSKGGADTQYF. DNA of the CDR3: TGTGCCAGCAGCTACGGATCCAAAGGAGGGGCAGATACGCAGTATTTT.

This clone was detected once. The chain couples TRBV5-1 to TRBJ1-4, with TRBD1 identical over 7 bases. The germline V gene encodes CDR1 SGHRS and CDR2 YFSETQ. This CDR3 comprises 14 residues. V was pared by 4 bases and J by 5 bases, with 5 bases of the junction left unmatched. Here the CDR3 reads CASSLTGENEKLFF. CDR3 DNA: TGCGCCAGCAGCCTAACAGGGGAGAATGAAAAACTGTTTTTT. Combining the CDR3 with reference TRBV5-1 and TRBJ1-4 gives the whole variable domain KAGVTQTPRYLIKTRGQQVTLSCSPISGHRSVSWYQQTPGQGLQFLFEYFSETQRNKGNFPGRFSGRQFSNSRSEMNVSTLELGDSALYLCASSLTGENEKLFFGSGTQLSVL.

This chain joins TRBV15 and TRBJ2-5; no clear D. Trimming shortened V by 0 bases and J by 4 bases, and 6 bases separated the two germline ends. In germline, CDR1 is LNHNV, CDR2 YYDKDF (reference sequence). CDR3 length: 13 amino acids. The CDR3 DNA sequence: TGTGCCACCAGCAGAGATGTCCGAGAGACCCAGTACTTC. It yields the protein CATSRDVRETQYF.

The chain is built from TRBV5-1 and TRBJ2-3; 9 bases map to TRBD1. J gave up 3 bases and V 0 bases, and 5 bases lay outside the gene matches. Germline lookup yields CDR1 SGHRS and CDR2 YFSETQ. The CDR3 spans 16 residues. CDR3 region: CASSLGDRVKTDTQYF. The CDR3 DNA sequence: TGCGCCAGCAGCTTGGGGGACAGGGTAAAGACAGATACGCAGTATTTT.

CDR3 coding DNA: TGTGCCATCAGGGACCCAATTGCCTTAGCGGAGCTGTACAATGAGCAGTTCTTC. Translating it yields CAIRDPIALAELYNEQFF. The chain uses TRBV10-3 and TRBJ2-1, with a weak D call TRBD2 (6 bases). Germline values: CDR1 ENHRY, CDR2 SYGVKD. The CDR3 loop spans 18 amino acids. V was cut by 6 bases and J by 4 bases, with 25 bases left in between.

The rearrangement joins TRBV18 to TRBJ2-7, with 7 positions matching TRBD1. CDR3 length: 14 residues. Germline V gene sequence: CDR1 KGHSH, CDR2 LQKENI. V trimming: 3 bases; J trimming: 0 bases; junction bases outside the gene matches: 2. CDR3 DNA sequence: TGTGCCAGCTCACCCGACAGGGTCTCCTACGAGCAGTACTTC. Its translation is CASSPDRVSYEQYF.

The J gene is TRBJ2-7, the V gene TRBV7-9; D unresolved. The CDR3 runs 12 residues. The germline gives CDR1 SEHNR, CDR2 FQNEAQ (reference sequence). V lost 2 bases to trimming and J lost 5 bases, with 7 bases between them. This chain's CDR3 is CASSLLQNEQYF. In DNA, the CDR3 is TGTGCCAGCAGCTTATTACAGAACGAGCAGTACTTC.

The table lists this clone with a count of one. The chain uses TRBV18 and TRBJ2-5; D not certain. V lost 6 bases, J lost 2 bases, and 10 bases lay in between. The CDR3 is 13 amino acids. Per germline, CDR1 KGHSH and CDR2 LQKENI. CDR3 in amino acids: CASSYVEQETQYF. CDR3 coding DNA: TGTGCCAGCTCGTACGTAGAACAAGAGACCCAGTACTTC.

J is TRBJ1-3 and V is TRBV25-1; 7 nucleotides match TRBD1. Germline assignment: CDR1 MGHDK and CDR2 SYGVNS. Trimming took 3 bases from V and 3 from J; bases not matched to a gene: 8. The CDR3 is made up of 16 amino acids. The CDR3 loop is CASSDWDSENGNTIYF. The DNA of the CDR3 is TGTGCCAGCAGTGATTGGGACAGTGAAAATGGAAACACCATATATTTT.

The V gene is TRBV6-1, the J gene TRBJ2-1; perhaps TRBD2 as D (6 bases). V dropped 4 bases and J dropped 6 bases, with 16 bases sitting between them. The CDR3 has 15 residues. Per the germline V gene, CDR1 is MNHNS and CDR2 is SASEGT. Written as DNA, the CDR3 is TGTGCCAGCAGTGGATCGGGACTTCGAGCCAATGAGCAGTTCTTC. This codes for CASSGSGLRANEQFF.

The chain uses TRBV28 and TRBJ1-5, with D maybe TRBD1 (5 bases). Trimming left V 6 bases short and J 2 bases short, with 8 bases between. This CDR3 region has 13 residues. Germline-derived CDR1 and CDR2 are MDHEN and SYDVKM. The CDR3 DNA sequence: TGTGCCAGCAGACTCAGGGGCAATCAGCCCCAGCATTTT. Translating gives CASRLRGNQPQHF.